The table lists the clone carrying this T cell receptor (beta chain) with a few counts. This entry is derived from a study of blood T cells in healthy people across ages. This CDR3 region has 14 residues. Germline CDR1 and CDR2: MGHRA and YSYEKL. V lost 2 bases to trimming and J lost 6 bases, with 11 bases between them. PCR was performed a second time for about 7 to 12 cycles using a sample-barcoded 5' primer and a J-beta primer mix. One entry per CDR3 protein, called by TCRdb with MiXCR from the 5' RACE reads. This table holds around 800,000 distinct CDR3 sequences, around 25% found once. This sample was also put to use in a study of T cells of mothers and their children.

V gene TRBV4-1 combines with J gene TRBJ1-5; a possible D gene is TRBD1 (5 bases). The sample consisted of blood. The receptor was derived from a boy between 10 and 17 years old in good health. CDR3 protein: CASSQPGRGQPQHF. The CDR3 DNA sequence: TGCGCCAGCAGCCAACCCGGGAGGGGTCAGCCCCAGCATTTT.